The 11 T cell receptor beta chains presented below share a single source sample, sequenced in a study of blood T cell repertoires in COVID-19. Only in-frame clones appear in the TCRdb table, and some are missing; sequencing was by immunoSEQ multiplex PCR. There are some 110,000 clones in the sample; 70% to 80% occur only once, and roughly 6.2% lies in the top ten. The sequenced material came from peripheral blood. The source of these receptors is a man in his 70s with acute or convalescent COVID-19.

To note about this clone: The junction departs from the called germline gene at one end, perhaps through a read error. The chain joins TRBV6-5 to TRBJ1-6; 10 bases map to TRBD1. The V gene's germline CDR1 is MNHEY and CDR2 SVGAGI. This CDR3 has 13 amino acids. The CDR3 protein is CASKWSGQGPLHF. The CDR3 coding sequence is TGTGCCAGCAAATGGTCGGGACAGGGGCCCCTTCACTTT.

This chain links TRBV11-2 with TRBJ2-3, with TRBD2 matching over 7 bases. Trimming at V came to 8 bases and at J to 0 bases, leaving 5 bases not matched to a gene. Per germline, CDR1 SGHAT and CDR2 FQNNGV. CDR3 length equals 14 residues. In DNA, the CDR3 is TGTGCCAGCCGGGGGGTGGGAAGCACAGATACGCAGTATTTT. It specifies CASRGVGSTDTQYF.

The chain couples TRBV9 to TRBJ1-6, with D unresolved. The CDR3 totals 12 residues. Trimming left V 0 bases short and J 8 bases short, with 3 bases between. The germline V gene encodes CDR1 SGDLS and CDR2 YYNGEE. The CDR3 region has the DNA TGTGCCAGCAGCGTAGCGGATTCACCCCTCCACTTT. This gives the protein CASSVADSPLHF.

CDR3 in amino acids: CASSFAGPYEQYF. The CDR3 coding sequence is TGTGCCAGCAGCTTCGCGGGGCCCTACGAGCAGTACTTC. The chain has TRBV7-9 and TRBJ2-7; tentative D call: TRBD2 (6 bases). The CDR3 is made up of 13 amino acids. Germline V lookup: CDR1 SEHNR, CDR2 FQNEAQ (reference sequence). Trimming left V 3 bases short and J 2 bases short, with 8 bases between.

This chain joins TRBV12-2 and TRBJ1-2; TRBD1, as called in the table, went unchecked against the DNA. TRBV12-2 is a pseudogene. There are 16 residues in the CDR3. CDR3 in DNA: TGTGCAAGTCGCCCAGGAGGCGGGACAGGGAACTATGGCTACACCTTC. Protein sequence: CASRPGGGTGNYGYTF.

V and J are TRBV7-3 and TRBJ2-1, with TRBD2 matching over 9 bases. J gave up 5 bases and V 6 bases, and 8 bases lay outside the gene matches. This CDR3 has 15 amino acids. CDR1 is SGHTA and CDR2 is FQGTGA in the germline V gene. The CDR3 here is CASSPTSGYNNEQFF. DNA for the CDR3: TGTGCCAGCAGTCCGACTAGCGGATACAACAATGAGCAGTTCTTC.

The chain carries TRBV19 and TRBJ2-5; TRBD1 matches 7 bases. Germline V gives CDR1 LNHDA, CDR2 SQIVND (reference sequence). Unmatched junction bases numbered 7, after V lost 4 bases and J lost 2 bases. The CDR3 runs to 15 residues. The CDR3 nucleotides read TGTGCCAGTAGTACCGGGACAGCCAATCAAGAGACCCAGTACTTC. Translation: CASSTGTANQETQYF.

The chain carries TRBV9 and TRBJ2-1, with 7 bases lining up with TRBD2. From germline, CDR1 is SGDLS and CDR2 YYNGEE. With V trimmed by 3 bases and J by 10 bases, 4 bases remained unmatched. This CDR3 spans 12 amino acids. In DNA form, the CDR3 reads TGTGCCAGCAGCGCTAGCGGTCGGGAGCAGTTCTTC. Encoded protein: CASSASGREQFF.

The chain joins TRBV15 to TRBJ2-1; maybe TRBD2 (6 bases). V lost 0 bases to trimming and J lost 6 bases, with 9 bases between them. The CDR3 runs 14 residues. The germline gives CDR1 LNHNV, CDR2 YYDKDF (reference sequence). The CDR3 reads CATSREISGNEQFF. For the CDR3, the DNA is TGTGCCACCAGCAGAGAGATTAGCGGCAATGAGCAGTTCTTC.

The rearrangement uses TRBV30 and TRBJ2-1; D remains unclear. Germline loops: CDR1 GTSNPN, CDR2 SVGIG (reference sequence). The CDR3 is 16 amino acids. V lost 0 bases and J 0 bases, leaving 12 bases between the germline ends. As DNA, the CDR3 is TGTGCCTGGAGTGTACTGGATTACAGCTCCTACAATGAGCAGTTCTTC. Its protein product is CAWSVLDYSSYNEQFF.

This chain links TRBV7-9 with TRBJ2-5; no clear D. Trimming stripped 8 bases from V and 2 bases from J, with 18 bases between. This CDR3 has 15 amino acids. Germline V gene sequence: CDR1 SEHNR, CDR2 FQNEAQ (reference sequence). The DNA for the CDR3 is TGTGCCAGCGACCTCGGAGCGCCGTCTCAAGAGACCCAGTACTTC. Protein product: CASDLGAPSQETQYF.